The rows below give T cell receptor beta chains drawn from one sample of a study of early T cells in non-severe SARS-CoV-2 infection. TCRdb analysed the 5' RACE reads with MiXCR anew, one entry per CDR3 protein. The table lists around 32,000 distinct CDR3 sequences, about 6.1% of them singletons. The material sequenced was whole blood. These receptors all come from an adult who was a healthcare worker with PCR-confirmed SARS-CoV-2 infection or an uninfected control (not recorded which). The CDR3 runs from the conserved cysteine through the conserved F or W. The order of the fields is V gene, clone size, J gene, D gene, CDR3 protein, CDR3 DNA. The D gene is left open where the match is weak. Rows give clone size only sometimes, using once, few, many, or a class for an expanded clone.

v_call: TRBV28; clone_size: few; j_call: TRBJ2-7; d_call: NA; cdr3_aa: CASSPFLGEQYF; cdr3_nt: TGTGCCAGCAGCCCTTTTTTGGGCGAGCAGTACTTC
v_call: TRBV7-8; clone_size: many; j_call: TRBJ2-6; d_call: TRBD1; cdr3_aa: CASSLGGQGTSGANVLTF; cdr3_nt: TGTGCCAGCAGCTTAGGGGGACAGGGGACCTCTGGGGCCAACGTCCTGACTTTC
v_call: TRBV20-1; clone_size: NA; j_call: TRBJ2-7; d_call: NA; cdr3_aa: CSAGFGVEEQYF; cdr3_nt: TGCAGTGCGGGATTTGGGGTGGAGGAGCAGTACTTC
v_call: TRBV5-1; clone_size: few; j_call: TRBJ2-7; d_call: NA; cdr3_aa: CASSLFSPSSYEQYF; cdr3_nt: TGCGCCAGCAGCTTGTTCAGCCCAAGCTCCTACGAGCAGTACTTC
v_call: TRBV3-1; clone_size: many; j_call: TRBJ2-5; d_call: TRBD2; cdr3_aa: CASSQGLGGGLYQETQYF; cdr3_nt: TGTGCCAGCAGCCAAGGGCTCGGCGGGGGACTGTACCAAGAGACCCAGTACTTC
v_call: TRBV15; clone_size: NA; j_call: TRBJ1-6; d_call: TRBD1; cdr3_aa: CATSRGTGYYNSPLHF; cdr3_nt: TGTGCCACCAGCAGAGGGACAGGCTACTATAATTCACCCCTCCACTTT
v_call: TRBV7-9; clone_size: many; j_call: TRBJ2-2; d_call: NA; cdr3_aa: CASSANTGELFF; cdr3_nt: TGTGCCAGCAGTGCTAACACCGGGGAGCTGTTTTTT
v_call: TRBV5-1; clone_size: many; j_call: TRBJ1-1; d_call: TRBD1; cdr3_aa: CASSLGQGEGTEAFF; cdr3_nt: TGCGCCAGCAGCTTGGGTCAGGGGGAAGGCACTGAAGCTTTCTTT
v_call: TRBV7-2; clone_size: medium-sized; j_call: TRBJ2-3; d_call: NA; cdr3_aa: CASSLGPLQSTDTQYF; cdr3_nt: TGTGCCAGCAGCTTAGGTCCCCTCCAGAGCACAGATACGCAGTATTTT
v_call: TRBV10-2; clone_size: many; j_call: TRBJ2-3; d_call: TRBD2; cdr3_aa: CASRASGGAGLGQYF; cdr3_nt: TGCGCCAGCAGGGCTAGCGGGGGGGCCGGTCTTGGGCAGTATTTT
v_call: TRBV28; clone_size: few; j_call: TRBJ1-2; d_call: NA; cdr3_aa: CASSSAEQGLGYTF; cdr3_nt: TGTGCCAGCAGTTCCGCCGAACAGGGTTTGGGCTACACCTTC
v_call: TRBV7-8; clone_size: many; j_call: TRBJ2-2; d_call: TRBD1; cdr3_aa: CASSEAVQGARELFF; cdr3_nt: TGTGCCAGCAGCGAAGCCGTACAGGGGGCTAGGGAGCTGTTTTTT
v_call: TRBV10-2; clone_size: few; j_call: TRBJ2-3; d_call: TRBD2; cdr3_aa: CASSLPTTSGASTDTQYF; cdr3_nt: TGCGCCAGCAGTCTTCCTACAACTAGCGGGGCTAGCACAGATACGCAGTATTTT
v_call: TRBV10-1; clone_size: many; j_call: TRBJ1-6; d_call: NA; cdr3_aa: CASSPGGGPLHF; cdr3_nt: TGCGCCAGCTCCCCCGGGGGTGGCCCCCTCCACTTT
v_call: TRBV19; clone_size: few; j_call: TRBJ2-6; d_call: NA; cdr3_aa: CASSIVTYLNSGANVLTF; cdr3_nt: TGTGCCAGTAGTATCGTCACCTACCTCAATTCTGGGGCCAACGTCCTGACTTTC
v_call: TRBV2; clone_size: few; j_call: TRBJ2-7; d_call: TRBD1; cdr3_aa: CASSGGTDPYEQYF; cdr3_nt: TGTGCCAGCAGTGGGGGGACAGACCCCTACGAGCAGTACTTC
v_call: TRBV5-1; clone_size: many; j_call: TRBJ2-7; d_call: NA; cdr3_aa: CASSFGGKSYEQYF; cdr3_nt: TGCGCCAGCAGCTTTGGCGGTAAGAGTTACGAGCAGTACTTC
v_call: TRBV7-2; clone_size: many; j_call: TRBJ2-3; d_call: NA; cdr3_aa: CASSLIVGTDTQYF; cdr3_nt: TGTGCCAGCAGCTTAATTGTAGGCACAGATACGCAGTATTTT
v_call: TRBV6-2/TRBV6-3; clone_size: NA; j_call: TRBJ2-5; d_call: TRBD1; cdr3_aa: CASSPPGQRVTYQETQYF; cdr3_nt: TGTGCCAGCAGTCCCCCGGGACAGAGAGTAACGTACCAAGAGACCCAGTACTTC
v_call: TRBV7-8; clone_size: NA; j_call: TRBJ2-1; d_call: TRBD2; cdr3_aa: CASRPRLAGTNEQFF; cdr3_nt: TGTGCCAGCAGACCCCGACTAGCGGGGACCAATGAGCAGTTCTTC
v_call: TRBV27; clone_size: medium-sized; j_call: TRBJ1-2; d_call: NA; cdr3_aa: CASSSDRSYNYGYTF; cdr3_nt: TGTGCCAGCAGTTCCGACAGAAGCTATAACTATGGCTACACCTTC
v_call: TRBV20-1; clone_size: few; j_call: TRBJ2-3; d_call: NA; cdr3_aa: CSARYFGADTQYF; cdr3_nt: TGCAGTGCTAGATATTTTGGGGCAGATACGCAGTATTTT
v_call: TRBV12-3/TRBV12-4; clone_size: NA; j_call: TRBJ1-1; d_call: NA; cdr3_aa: CASSRPRATEAFF; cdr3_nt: TGTGCCAGCAGCCGTCCAAGGGCCACTGAAGCTTTCTTT
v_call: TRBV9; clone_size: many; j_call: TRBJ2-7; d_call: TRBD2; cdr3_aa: CASSVAGTIPYEQYF; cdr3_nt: TGTGCCAGCAGCGTAGCGGGGACTATCCCCTACGAGCAGTACTTC
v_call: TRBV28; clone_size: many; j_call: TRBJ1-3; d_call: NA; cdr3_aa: CASRDSLSGNTIYF; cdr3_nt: TGTGCCAGCAGGGACTCCCTCTCTGGAAACACCATATATTTT
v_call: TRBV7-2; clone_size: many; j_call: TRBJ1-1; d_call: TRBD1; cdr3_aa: CASSLQGGGTEAFF; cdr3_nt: TGTGCCAGCAGCTTACAGGGGGGCGGCACTGAAGCTTTCTTT
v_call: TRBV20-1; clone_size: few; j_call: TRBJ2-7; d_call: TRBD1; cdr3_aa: CSAADRADYEQYF; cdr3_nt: TGCAGTGCCGCGGACAGGGCGGACTACGAGCAGTACTTC
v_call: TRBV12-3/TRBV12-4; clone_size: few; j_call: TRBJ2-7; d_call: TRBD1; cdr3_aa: CASRDRYYEQYF; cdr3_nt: TGTGCCAGCCGGGACAGATACTACGAGCAGTACTTC
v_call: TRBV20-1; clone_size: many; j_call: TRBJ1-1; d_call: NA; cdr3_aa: CSATLNLRAFF; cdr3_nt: TGCAGTGCTACCCTGAATCTTCGTGCTTTCTTT
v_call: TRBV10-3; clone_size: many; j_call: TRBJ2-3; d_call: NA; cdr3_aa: CAIRNRTDTQYF; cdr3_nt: TGTGCCATCAGAAACAGGACAGATACGCAGTATTTT
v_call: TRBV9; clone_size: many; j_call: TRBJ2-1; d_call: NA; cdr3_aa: CASSVDRNEQFF; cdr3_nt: TGTGCCAGCAGCGTAGACAGAAATGAGCAGTTCTTC
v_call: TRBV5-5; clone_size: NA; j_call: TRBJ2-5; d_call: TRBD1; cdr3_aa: CASSVGQGIRETQYF; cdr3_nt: TGTGCCAGCAGCGTGGGACAGGGGATACGAGAGACCCAGTACTTC
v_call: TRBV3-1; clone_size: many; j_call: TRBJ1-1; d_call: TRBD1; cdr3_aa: CASSEQGVGTEAFF; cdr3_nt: TGTGCCAGCAGCGAACAGGGGGTTGGCACTGAAGCTTTCTTT
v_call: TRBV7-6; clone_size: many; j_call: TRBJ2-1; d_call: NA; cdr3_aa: CASSSRENEQFF; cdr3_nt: TGTGCCAGCAGCTCCCGAGAGAATGAGCAGTTCTTC
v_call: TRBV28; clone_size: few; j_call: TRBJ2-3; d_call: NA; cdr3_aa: CASSLLSSYTDTQYF; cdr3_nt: TGTGCCAGCAGTTTACTCTCCAGCTACACAGATACGCAGTATTTT
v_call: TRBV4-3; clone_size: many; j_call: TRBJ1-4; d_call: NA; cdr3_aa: CASSHQIGGLGNEKLFF; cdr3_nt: TGCGCCAGCAGCCATCAGATCGGCGGTCTGGGGAATGAAAAACTGTTTTTT
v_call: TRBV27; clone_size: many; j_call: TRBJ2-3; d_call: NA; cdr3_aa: CASSFSADHTDTQYF; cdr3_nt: TGTGCCAGCAGTTTTTCGGCGGATCACACAGATACGCAGTATTTT
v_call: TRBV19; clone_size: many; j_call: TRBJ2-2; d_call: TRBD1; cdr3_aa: CASSTPWTGGATGELFF; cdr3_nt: TGTGCCAGTAGTACACCTTGGACAGGGGGCGCGACCGGGGAGCTGTTTTTT
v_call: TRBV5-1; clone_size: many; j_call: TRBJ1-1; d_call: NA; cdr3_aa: CASSLNVNMNTEAFF; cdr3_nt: TGCGCCAGCAGCTTGAACGTAAACATGAACACTGAAGCTTTCTTT
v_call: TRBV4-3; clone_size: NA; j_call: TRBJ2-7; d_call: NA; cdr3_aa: CASSQDWVLSYEQYF; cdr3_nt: TGCGCCAGCAGCCAAGATTGGGTTCTGAGCTACGAGCAGTACTTC
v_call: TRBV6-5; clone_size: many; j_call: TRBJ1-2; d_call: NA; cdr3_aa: CASSRGVRATYGYTF; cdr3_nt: TGTGCCAGCAGTAGGGGGGTTCGTGCAACCTATGGCTACACCTTC
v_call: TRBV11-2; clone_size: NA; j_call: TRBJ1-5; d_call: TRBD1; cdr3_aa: CASSTNTGGNQPQHF; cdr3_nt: TGTGCCAGCAGCACCAACACAGGGGGCAATCAGCCCCAGCATTTT